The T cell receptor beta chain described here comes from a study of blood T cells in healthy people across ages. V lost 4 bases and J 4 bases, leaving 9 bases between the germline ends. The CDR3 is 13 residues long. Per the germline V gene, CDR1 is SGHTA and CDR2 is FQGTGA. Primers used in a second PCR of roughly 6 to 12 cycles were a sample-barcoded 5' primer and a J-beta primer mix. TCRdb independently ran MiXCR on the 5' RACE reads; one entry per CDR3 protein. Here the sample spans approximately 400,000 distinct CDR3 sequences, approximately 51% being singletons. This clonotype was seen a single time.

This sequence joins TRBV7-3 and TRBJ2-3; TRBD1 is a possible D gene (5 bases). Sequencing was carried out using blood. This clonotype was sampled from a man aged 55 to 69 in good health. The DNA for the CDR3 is TGTGCCAGCAGCTCAGGGTTTCCAGATACGCAGTATTTT. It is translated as CASSSGFPDTQYF.